The rows below give T cell receptor beta chains drawn from one sample of a study of blood T cell repertoires in COVID-19. The data were produced by immunoSEQ multiplex PCR, yet TCRdb's version contains in-frame clones alone and is incomplete. The repertoire holds about 170,000 clones, roughly 84% seen once, with 1% to 1.5% in the top ten. Sequencing was carried out using peripheral blood. Receptors originate from a man aged 55 to 69 who had recovered from COVID-19. CDR3s include the opening cysteine and the closing phenylalanine or tryptophan. D genes are given only for firm matches. The size field is filled for only some rows; it gives once, few, many or a size class.

j_call | v_call | d_call | clone_size | cdr3_nt | cdr3_aa
TRBJ1-2 | TRBV5-1 | TRBD1 | . | TGCGCCAGCAGCTTGGGTGGACAGGGGCGATATGGCTACACCTTC | CASSLGGQGRYGYTF
TRBJ1-5 | TRBV29-1 | TRBD1 | . | TGCAGCGTCAGTGCCGGGACAGATAGCAATCAGCCCCAGCATTTT | CSVSAGTDSNQPQHF
TRBJ2-1 | TRBV9 | TRBD2 | . | TGTGCCAGCAGCGTAGCTTCCGAGCGGGGGCCTCAAGGTGAGCAGTTCTTC | CASSVASERGPQGEQFF
TRBJ2-5 | TRBV18 | TRBD1 | . | TGTGCCAGCTCACCTCAAGGACAGGGAGAGACCCAGTACTTC | CASSPQGQGETQYF
TRBJ1-3 | TRBV9 | . | . | TGTGCCAGCAGCGTCCGTCAAGGAGGTGGAAACACCATATATTTT | CASSVRQGGGNTIYF
TRBJ1-3 | TRBV27 | TRBD1 | . | TGTGCCAGCAGTTCCGGCTCCAGGGGGTACTCTGGAAACACCATATATTTT | CASSSGSRGYSGNTIYF
TRBJ2-7 | TRBV3-1/TRBV3-2 | . | . | TGTGCCAGCAGCCAAGAGGGCTTTACCTACGAGCAGTACTTC | CASSQEGFTYEQYF
TRBJ2-1 | TRBV4-3 | . | . | TGCGCCAGCAGCCAAGATCGTAACAGGGAAAATGAGCAGTTCTTC | CASSQDRNRENEQFF
TRBJ1-1 | TRBV7-3 | TRBD1 | . | TGTGCCAGCAGCCGACAGGGGGGTAACACTGAAGCTTTCTTT | CASSRQGGNTEAFF
TRBJ2-7 | TRBV6-6 | TRBD1 | . | TGTGCCAGCAGTTTAGCCGGGACAGGGGCCTACGAGCAGTACTTC | CASSLAGTGAYEQYF
TRBJ1-2 | TRBV19 | . | . | TGTGCCAGTAGTGGACAAAACTATGGCTACACCTTC | CASSGQNYGYTF
TRBJ2-3 | TRBV24-1 | TRBD2 | . | TGTGCCACCAGACTAGCGGGGGGGGATACGCAGTATTTT | CATRLAGGDTQYF
TRBJ2-2 | TRBV6-5 | TRBD2 | once | TGTGCCAGCAGTTACGAGGGCGGGGGCACCGGGGAGCTGTTTTTT | CASSYEGGGTGELFF
TRBJ2-1 | TRBV3-1/TRBV3-2 | TRBD2 | . | TGTGCCAGCAGCCAAGACGCTAGCGGGGGGTCCTACAATGAGCAGTTCTTC | CASSQDASGGSYNEQFF
TRBJ2-7 | TRBV6-2/TRBV6-3 | TRBD1 | . | TGTGCCAGCAGTAGGGGACAGGGCTCCTACGAGCAGTACTTC | CASSRGQGSYEQYF
TRBJ1-1 | TRBV6-4 | . | . | TGTGCCAGCAGTGAACAGAACACTGAAGCTTTCTTT | CASSEQNTEAFF
TRBJ2-5 | TRBV18 | . | . | TGTGCCAGCTCATTGAGACAGTCGATACAAGAGACCCAGTACTTC | CASSLRQSIQETQYF
TRBJ1-5 | TRBV13 | TRBD1 | . | TGTGCCAGCAGCCTCGGGACAGGGGGTAATAGCAATCAGCCCCAGCATTTT | CASSLGTGGNSNQPQHF
TRBJ1-3 | TRBV7-9 | TRBD1 | . | TGTGCCAGCAGCTCGGGGGCGGACAGGGCTGGAAACACCATATATTTT | CASSSGADRAGNTIYF
TRBJ1-2 | TRBV27 | . | . | TGTGCCATACCTATCCAAAGACAGGCGTATGGCTACACCTTC | CAIPIQRQAYGYTF
TRBJ2-2 | TRBV5-1 | . | . | TGCGCCAGCAGCTTGGTTGCAGGGTTGAACACCGGGGAGCTGTTTTTT | CASSLVAGLNTGELFF
TRBJ2-2 | TRBV20-1 | . | once | TGCAGTGCTAGTGGGCGGATCAACACCGGGGAGCTGTTTTTT | CSASGRINTGELFF
TRBJ2-3 | TRBV25-1 | TRBD1 | once | TGTGCCAGCAGTGAATGGACAGGGGCTGGCGATACGCAGTATTTT | CASSEWTGAGDTQYF
TRBJ1-4 | TRBV24-1 | . | . | TGTGCCACCAGTGCGGGATTTGGCGGAAAACTGTTTTTT | CATSAGFGGKLFF
TRBJ1-5 | TRBV24-1 | . | few | TGTGCCACCCAACAGAGTAATAGCAATCAGCCCCAGCATTTT | CATQQSNSNQPQHF
TRBJ2-5 | TRBV4-1 | TRBD2 | . | TGCGCCAGCAGCCAAGAGATTGTGCGGGGGGCAAAACAAGAGACCCAGTACTTC | CASSQEIVRGAKQETQYF
TRBJ1-2 | TRBV7-8 | . | . | TGTGCCAGCAGCTTATCGTCAGGGTCTCGTGGCTACACCTTC | CASSLSSGSRGYTF
TRBJ2-3 | TRBV7-2 | TRBD1 | . | TGTGCCAGCAGCTCCCGGACAGGATCCGATACGCAGTATTTT | CASSSRTGSDTQYF
TRBJ2-7 | TRBV3-1/TRBV3-2 | . | . | TGTGCCAGCAGCAGGATCCGACCGACAGACCCCTACGAGCAGTACTTC | CASSRIRPTDPYEQYF
TRBJ2-3 | TRBV7-8 | . | . | TGTGCCAGCAGCTTAGGGGCTAGCCTCACAGATACGCAGTATTTT | CASSLGASLTDTQYF
TRBJ1-1 | TRBV30 | TRBD1 | few | TGTGCCTGGAGTGGGACAGGAAACACTGAAGCTTTCTTT | CAWSGTGNTEAFF
TRBJ1-4 | TRBV2 | TRBD1 | . | TGTGCCAGCCGTGACCGGGACAGGCTAGGAAAACTGTTTTTT | CASRDRDRLGKLFF
TRBJ1-3 | TRBV5-1 | . | . | TGCGCCAGCAGCTTGGGGCAGATCTCTGGAAACACCATATATTTT | CASSLGQISGNTIYF
TRBJ2-7 | TRBV6-5 | . | few | TGTGCCAGCGAGAAGGTGGACAGCTACGAGCAGTACTTC | CASEKVDSYEQYF
TRBJ2-3 | TRBV7-2 | . | . | TGTGCCAGCAGCTCAACCTCGGGGGTCACAGATACGCAGTATTTT | CASSSTSGVTDTQYF
TRBJ2-1 | TRBV7-3 | TRBD2 | . | TGTGCCAGCAGCTTAAACCGGGGGGATGAGCAGTTCTTC | CASSLNRGDEQFF
TRBJ2-2 | TRBV9 | TRBD2 | . | TGTGCCAGCAGCGTAGAACTAGCGGGAAACACCGGGGAGCTGTTTTTT | CASSVELAGNTGELFF
TRBJ1-2 | TRBV4-1 | . | . | TGCGCCAGCAGCCAAGAACAGTACTATGGCTACACCTTC | CASSQEQYYGYTF
TRBJ2-7 | TRBV6-5 | . | . | TGTGCCGGCCAGGGGAACGAACCCTACGAGCAGTACTTC | CAGQGNEPYEQYF